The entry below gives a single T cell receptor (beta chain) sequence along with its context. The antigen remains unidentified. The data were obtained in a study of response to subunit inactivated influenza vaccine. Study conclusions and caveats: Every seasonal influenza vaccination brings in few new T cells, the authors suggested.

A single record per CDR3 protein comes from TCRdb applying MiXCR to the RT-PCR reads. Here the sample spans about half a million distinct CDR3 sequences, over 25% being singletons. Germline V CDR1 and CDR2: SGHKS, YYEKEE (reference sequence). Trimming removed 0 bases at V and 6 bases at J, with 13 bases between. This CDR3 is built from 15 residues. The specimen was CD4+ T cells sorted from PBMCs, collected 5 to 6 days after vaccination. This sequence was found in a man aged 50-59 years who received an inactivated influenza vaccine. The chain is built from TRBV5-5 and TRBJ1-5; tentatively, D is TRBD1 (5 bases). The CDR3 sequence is CASSLVWADSQPQHF. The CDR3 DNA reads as TGTGCCAGCAGCTTGGTCTGGGCAGACAGTCAGCCCCAGCATTTT.